This T cell receptor (beta chain) was sequenced during a study of brain T cells in children with intractable seizures. Generated by immunoSEQ multiplex PCR, the TCRdb table keeps only in-frame clones and is missing some. The table lists about 1,500 clones, around four fifths of them singletons. There are 15 residues in the CDR3. Per germline, CDR1 WSHSY and CDR2 SAAADI. The junction had 7 bases not matched to a gene; V was cut back by 4 bases and J by 9 bases. Sequencing was limited to surgery cases with top T cell transcript signatures in brain tissue. This sequence joins TRBV10-2 and TRBJ2-1; 12 bases map to TRBD2. The receptor was derived from a boy between 10 and 17 years old with focal cortical dysplasia and intractable seizures. The sample in question was resected brain tissue, obtained at surgery. CDR3 in amino acids: CASSGTSGRWIEQFF. The CDR3 nucleotides are TGCGCCAGCAGTGGAACTAGCGGGAGGTGGATTGAGCAGTTCTTC.